The 28 T cell receptor beta chains listed next were all sequenced from one sample in a study of T cells in localized non-small cell lung cancer. This table comes from immunoSEQ multiplex PCR, and its TCRdb copy is limited to in-frame clones, with some not included. The table lists some 31,000 clones, approximately 78% of them singletons, with around a third in the top ten. The specimen was peripheral blood, collected before any cancer treatment. These receptors came from a male donor at least 60 years old with stage II squamous cell lung carcinoma.

The V gene is TRBV19, the J gene TRBJ1-1, with D unresolved. The V and J ends lost 1 base and 0 bases respectively, with 12 bases between them. CDR1 and CDR2 from the germline V gene are LNHDA and SQIVND (reference sequence). The CDR3 is 16 amino acids. The CDR3 sequence: CASSIVSGDMNTEAFF. Here the CDR3 DNA reads TGTGCCAGTAGTATAGTGTCAGGAGATATGAACACTGAAGCTTTCTTT.

In DNA form, the CDR3 reads TGTGCCAGTAGTATATCCGGGGGAACGGGGGAGCAGTACTTC. Translated, it gives CASSISGGTGEQYF. The genes are TRBV19 and TRBJ2-7; weak D call: TRBD2 (6 bases). The germline V gene encodes CDR1 LNHDA and CDR2 SQIVND (reference sequence). The CDR3 runs 14 residues. Trimming removed 2 bases from V and 7 bases from J, with 15 bases in between.

The chain uses TRBV5-6 and TRBJ1-5, with a weak D call TRBD1 (6 bases). The CDR3 sequence is 15 residues long. V was clipped by 2 bases and J by 2 bases, with 11 bases between them. Germline values: CDR1 SGHDT, CDR2 YYEEEE. CDR3 sequence (DNA): TGTGCCAGCAGCTTAACAGGGTCGGGCAATCAGCCCCAGCATTTT. Residues: CASSLTGSGNQPQHF.

The chain couples TRBV12-5 to TRBJ2-2; no reliable D call. The CDR3 is made up of 11 amino acids. Trimming took 6 bases from V and 6 from J, leaving 5 bases between them. Per the germline V gene, CDR1 is LGHNT and CDR2 is FRNRAP. CDR3 sequence reads: CASGASGELFF. Written as DNA, the CDR3 is TGTGCTAGTGGCGCATCCGGGGAGCTGTTTTTT.

The chain uses TRBV27 and TRBJ2-3; tentative D call: TRBD2 (5 bases). The CDR3 extends over 15 amino acids. The V gene lost 3 bases and the J gene lost 6 bases, with 16 bases spanning the gap. Germline V gene data show CDR1 as MNHEY and CDR2 as SMNVEV (reference sequence). The CDR3 nucleotides are TGTGCCAGCAGTTTTCGACTACCGCGTATGGATACGCAGTATTTT. Its protein is CASSFRLPRMDTQYF.

J is TRBJ2-5 and V is TRBV2; 7 bases are shared with TRBD1. CDR3 length: 15 residues. V lost 5 bases to trimming and J lost 2 bases; unmatched junction nucleotides: 8. Germline values: CDR1 SNHLY, CDR2 FYNNEI. The CDR3 DNA sequence: TGTGCCAGCAGTAAACAGACAGGGACACAAGAGACCCAGTACTTC. Translated: CASSKQTGTQETQYF.

About this clone itself: At one end, the junction sequence differs from germline, possibly due to a read error. V usage is TRBV6-1 and J usage is TRBJ1-5; D perhaps matches TRBD1 (6 bases). This CDR3 is 14 amino acids long. The germline gives CDR1 MNHNS, CDR2 SASEGT. In nucleotides, the CDR3 is TGTGCGAGCAAGGGGGAGACCGTCAATCAGCCCCAGCATTTT. It specifies CASKGETVNQPQHF.

This chain connects TRBV10-2 to TRBJ2-5; a weak D match, TRBD2 (6 bases). Germline V gives CDR1 WSHSY, CDR2 SAAADI. The CDR3 length is 13 residues. V was trimmed by 3 bases and J by 3 bases, leaving 8 bases between them. The CDR3 DNA reads TGCGCCAGCAGTGATGGGGGGAAAGAGACCCAGTACTTC. This encodes CASSDGGKETQYF.

This clone was counted only a few times. The chain has TRBV25-1 and TRBJ1-1, with D maybe TRBD1 (6 bases). This CDR3 contains 15 residues. V lost 1 base and J 1 base, leaving 10 bases between the germline ends. In germline, CDR1 is MGHDK, CDR2 SYGVNS. DNA for the CDR3: TGTGCCAGCAGTGAATGGGGGCGTCGGAACACTGAAGCTTTCTTT. The encoded protein is CASSEWGRRNTEAFF.

The table lists this clone with a count of one. The chain has TRBV7-9 and TRBJ2-2; perhaps TRBD2 as D (6 bases). V lost 1 base and J 2 bases, leaving 8 bases between the germline ends. CDR3 length: 15 amino acids. Germline assignment: CDR1 SEHNR and CDR2 FQNEAQ (reference sequence). This chain's CDR3 is CASSLGLDNTGELFF. The CDR3 coding sequence is TGTGCCAGCAGCTTAGGACTAGATAACACCGGGGAGCTGTTTTTT.

The V gene is TRBV2, the J gene TRBJ2-5, with a tentative D call TRBD2 (7 bases). The V and J ends lost 7 bases and 2 bases respectively, with 14 bases between them. The CDR3 is 14 amino acids. The germline V gene encodes CDR1 SNHLY and CDR2 FYNNEI. For the CDR3, the DNA is TGTGCCAGCAAGGGGGGAGGGAATCAAGAGACCCAGTACTTC. Translating it yields CASKGGGNQETQYF.

The chain couples TRBV5-1 to TRBJ2-2; D remains ambiguous. CDR1 is SGHRS, CDR2 YFSETQ, per germline. V shed 4 bases and J shed 3 bases, with 10 bases lying between them. This CDR3 comprises 14 residues. The CDR3 protein is CASSINSYTGELFF. In nucleotides, the CDR3 is TGCGCCAGCAGCATCAACAGCTACACCGGGGAGCTGTTTTTT.

The chain couples TRBV2 to TRBJ2-1; 9 bases agree with TRBD1. The CDR3 sequence is 15 residues long. The V gene's germline CDR1 is SNHLY and CDR2 FYNNEI. The junction had 2 bases not matched to a gene; V was cut back by 3 bases and J by 2 bases. The CDR3 loop is CASSERQGAYNEQFF. The CDR3 region has the DNA TGTGCCAGCAGTGAGAGACAGGGGGCCTACAATGAGCAGTTCTTC.

The chain carries TRBV6-5 and TRBJ2-2; 7 bases are a match to TRBD1. The CDR3 extends over 15 amino acids. The germline gives CDR1 MNHEY, CDR2 SVGAGI. V was pared by 6 bases and J by 6 bases, with 10 bases of the junction left unmatched. The chain's CDR3 is CASRETGVVSGELFF. The CDR3 nucleotides are TGTGCCAGCAGAGAAACAGGGGTCGTATCCGGGGAGCTGTTTTTT.

The V gene is TRBV14, the J gene TRBJ1-2, with a tentative D call TRBD1 (6 bases). The CDR3 contains 14 residues. The V end was cut by 3 bases, the J end by 4 bases, with 12 bases between. Germline assignment: CDR1 SGHDN and CDR2 FVKESK. The CDR3 loop reads CASSHVGGSYGYTF. The CDR3 bases are TGTGCCAGCAGCCATGTAGGGGGAAGCTATGGCTACACCTTC.

This clone came up once. The CDR3 reads CAWSVQMGRNYEQYF. The CDR3, as DNA: TGTGCCTGGAGTGTACAGATGGGGCGGAACTACGAGCAGTACTTC. This chain joins TRBV30 and TRBJ2-7; TRBD1 might be the D (5 bases). Trimming removed 0 bases at V and 3 bases at J, with 15 bases between. Germline lookup yields CDR1 GTSNPN and CDR2 SVGIG (reference sequence). The CDR3 length is 15 residues.

This clone was counted many times. The J gene is TRBJ2-1, the V gene TRBV6-5; 10 bases agree with TRBD2. The ends lost 6 bases at V and 10 bases at J; junction bases unmatched: 6. There are 13 residues in the CDR3. The germline CDR1 and CDR2 sequences are MNHEY and SVGAGI. The CDR3 DNA is TGTGCCAGCAGCCCCGGGACTAGCGACGAGCAGTTCTTC. It codes for CASSPGTSDEQFF.

The chain couples TRBV7-6 to TRBJ1-1; 7 bases fit TRBD1. The CDR3 length is 13 residues. Trimming cost V 1 base and J 9 bases; bases outside gene matches: 5. Germline CDR1 reads SGHVS; CDR2 reads FNYEAQ. The CDR3 coding sequence is TGTGCCAGCAGCTTAGAGGGGGCACATCAAGCTTTCTTT. Translating gives CASSLEGAHQAFF.

The genes are TRBV5-1 and TRBJ2-5, with TRBD1 matching over 7 bases. Germline loops: CDR1 SGHRS, CDR2 YFSETQ. This CDR3 region has 13 residues. Unmatched junction bases numbered 1, after V lost 2 bases and J lost 3 bases. The CDR3 DNA is TGCGCCAGCAGCTTCGGGACAGAAGAGACCCAGTACTTC. Translated: CASSFGTEETQYF. Looking up the rest from reference TRBV5-1 and TRBJ2-5 gives the full variable domain: KAGVTQTPRYLIKTRGQQVTLSCSPISGHRSVSWYQQTPGQGLQFLFEYFSETQRNKGNFPGRFSGRQFSNSRSEMNVSTLELGDSALYLCASSFGTEETQYFGPGTRLLVL.

The chain links TRBV10-3 to TRBJ2-7; a possible D gene is TRBD2 (6 bases). CDR1 and CDR2 from the germline V gene are ENHRY and SYGVKD. The CDR3 sequence is 13 residues long. V was shortened by 7 bases and J by 4 bases, with 14 bases between the two germline ends. The DNA of the CDR3 is TGTGCCATCAAACCGGGACTTAATTACGAGCAGTACTTC. This gives the protein CAIKPGLNYEQYF.

This sequence joins TRBV2 and TRBJ1-2; no firm D call. CDR3 length: 14 residues. V lost 5 bases and J 2 bases, leaving 12 bases between the germline ends. Germline loops: CDR1 SNHLY, CDR2 FYNNEI. CDR3 in amino acids: CASSKTRENYGYTF. The DNA of the CDR3 is TGTGCCAGCAGTAAAACTCGGGAGAACTATGGCTACACCTTC.

The gene calls are TRBV5-6 and TRBJ1-1; 7 nucleotides align to TRBD1. In germline, CDR1 is SGHDT, CDR2 YYEEEE. V dropped 2 bases and J dropped 0; count of bases not matched to a gene: 7. The CDR3 totals 16 residues. CDR3 in DNA: TGTGCCAGCAGCTTTGGCCCGGGACAGTTGAACACTGAAGCTTTCTTT. This gives the protein CASSFGPGQLNTEAFF.

This CDR3 is CASSFWTSGSVHNEQFF. The CDR3 bases are TGTGCCAGCAGTTTTTGGACTAGCGGGAGTGTCCATAATGAGCAGTTCTTC. The genes are TRBV27 and TRBJ2-1; 13 bases are a match to TRBD2. After removal of 3 bases from V and 7 bases from J, the junction contained 9 bases not matched to a gene. This CDR3 spans 17 amino acids. The V gene's germline CDR1 is MNHEY and CDR2 SMNVEV (reference sequence).

V and J are TRBV6-1 and TRBJ2-3; D not certain. Trimming removed 1 base at V and 0 bases at J, with 2 bases between. The CDR3 spans 13 residues. From germline, CDR1 is MNHNS and CDR2 SASEGT. The CDR3 DNA reads TGTGCCAGCAGTGAAGTAAGCACAGATACGCAGTATTTT. Its protein product is CASSEVSTDTQYF.

This clone was detected only once. The rearrangement uses TRBV6-1 and TRBJ1-2, with D possibly being TRBD1 (5 bases). V shed 2 bases and J shed 4 bases, with 8 bases lying between them. In germline, CDR1 is MNHNS, CDR2 SASEGT. The length of the CDR3 is 13 residues. The DNA of the CDR3 is TGTGCCAGCAGTGAACGACAGACCTATGGCTACACCTTC. It translates to CASSERQTYGYTF.

The J gene is TRBJ1-1, the V gene TRBV27; weak D call: TRBD1 (5 bases). The CDR3 is 13 amino acids. The ends were cut back, 6 bases at V and 7 bases at J, with 15 bases in the middle. CDR1 is MNHEY and CDR2 is SMNVEV in the germline V gene (reference sequence). The CDR3, as DNA: TGTGCCAGCAGCCCACTGACAGTAAGTGAAGCTTTCTTT. It translates to CASSPLTVSEAFF.

The rearrangement joins TRBV11-3 to TRBJ2-5, with D maybe TRBD1 (6 bases). The CDR3 length is 15 residues. CDR1 is SGHNT, CDR2 YENEEA, per germline. V dropped 3 bases and J dropped 4 bases, with 15 bases sitting between them. The CDR3 bases are TGTGCCAGCAGCTTGGGGGACAACCTCGGAGAGACCCAGTACTTC. It encodes CASSLGDNLGETQYF.

This clone showed up just a few times. The chain links TRBV5-1 to TRBJ1-1, with D maybe TRBD1 (6 bases). Looked up from germline, CDR1 is SGHRS and CDR2 is YFSETQ. The CDR3 is 15 amino acids. V lost 2 bases to trimming and J lost 4 bases, with 15 bases between them. CDR3 sequence: CASSLGQTMGTEAFF. The CDR3 DNA reads TGCGCCAGCAGCTTAGGACAGACTATGGGCACTGAAGCTTTCTTT.